A single sample is the source of the 4 T cell receptor beta chains below, sequenced in a study of blood T cells in healthy people across ages. Combining a sample-barcoded 5' primer with a J-beta primer mix, a second PCR ran for roughly 7 to 12 cycles. MiXCR, applied by TCRdb to the 5' RACE reads, yields one record per CDR3 protein. The sample shows about 780,000 distinct CDR3 sequences, around 62% of them seen only once. Sequenced material: blood. These receptors were taken from a man aged 30 to 39 in good health.

V is TRBV10-3 and J is TRBJ2-5; TRBD2 matches 12 bases. V lost 4 bases and J lost 5; bases outside the gene matches: 5. The CDR3 covers 15 residues. Germline V lookup: CDR1 ENHRY, CDR2 SYGVKD. The CDR3 nucleotides are TGTGCCATCAGTGCTAGCGGGGGGGCCGCGGAGACCCAGTACTTC. As protein: CAISASGGAAETQYF.

This clonotype has a handful of counts. One end of the junction is discordant with germline, which a read error may explain. V is TRBV15 and J is TRBJ2-4; no clear D. The J call could be wrong; TRBJ2-7 is a better fit for the DNA end. Germline CDR1 LNHNV, CDR2 YYDKDF (reference sequence). The CDR3 contains 16 residues. Here the CDR3 reads CATSREVDLGFYEQYF. DNA for the CDR3: TGTGCCACTAGCAGAGAGGTCGATTTAGGATTCTACGAGCAGTACTTC.

This rearrangement joins TRBV15 to TRBJ2-4; D call uncertain. The J call may not be correct, given that the DNA end is closer to TRBJ2-7. The CDR3 runs to 13 residues. The germline V gene has CDR1 LNHNV and CDR2 YYDKDF (reference sequence). CDR3 DNA sequence: TGTGCCACCAGCTTAAGGAGTGGGGACGAGCAGTACTTC. It specifies CATSLRSGDEQYF.

Of note for this clonotype: This CDR3 is missing its conserved last phenylalanine or tryptophan, likely due to a read error. This chain uses TRBV4-3 with TRBJ2-4; D not resolved. V was trimmed by 8 bases and J by 0 bases, leaving 11 bases between them. This CDR3 is 14 amino acids long. Germline CDR1 LGHNA, CDR2 YSLEER. For the CDR3, the DNA is TGCGCCAGCGCCCCGGACCTAGCCAAAAACATTCAGTACTTA. This codes for CASAPDLAKNIQYL.